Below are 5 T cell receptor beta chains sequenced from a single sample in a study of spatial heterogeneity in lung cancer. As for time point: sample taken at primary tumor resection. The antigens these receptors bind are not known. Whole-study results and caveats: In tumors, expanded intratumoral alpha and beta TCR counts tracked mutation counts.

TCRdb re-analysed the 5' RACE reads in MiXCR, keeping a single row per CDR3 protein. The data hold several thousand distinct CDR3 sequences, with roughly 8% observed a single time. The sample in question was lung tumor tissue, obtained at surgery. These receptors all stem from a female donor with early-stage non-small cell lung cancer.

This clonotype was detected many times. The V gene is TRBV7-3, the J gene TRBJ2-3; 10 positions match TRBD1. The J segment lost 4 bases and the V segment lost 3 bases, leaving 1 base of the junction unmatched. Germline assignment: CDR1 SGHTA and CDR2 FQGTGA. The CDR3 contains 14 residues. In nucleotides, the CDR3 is TGTGCCAGCAGCTTCGGACAGGGGGCAGATACGCAGTATTTT. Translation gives CASSFGQGADTQYF. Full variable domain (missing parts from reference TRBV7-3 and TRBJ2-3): GAGVSQTPSNKVTEKGKYVELRCDPISGHTALYWYRQSLGQGPEFLIYFQGTGAADDSGLPNDRFFAVRPEGSVSTLKIQRTERGDSAVYLCASSFGQGADTQYFGPGTRLTVL.

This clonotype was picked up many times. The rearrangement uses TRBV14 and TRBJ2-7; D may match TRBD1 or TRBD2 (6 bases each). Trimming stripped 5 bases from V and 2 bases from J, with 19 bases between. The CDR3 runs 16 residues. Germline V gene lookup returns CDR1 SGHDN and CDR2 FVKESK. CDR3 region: CASSSGRGARTYEQYF. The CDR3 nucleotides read TGTGCCAGCAGCTCCGGTAGGGGGGCGCGAACCTACGAGCAGTACTTC.

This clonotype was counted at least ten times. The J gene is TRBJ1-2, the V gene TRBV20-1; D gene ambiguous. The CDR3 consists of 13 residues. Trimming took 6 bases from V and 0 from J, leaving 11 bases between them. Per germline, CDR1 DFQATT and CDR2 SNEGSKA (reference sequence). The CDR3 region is CSAEHGTNYGYTF. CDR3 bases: TGCAGTGCCGAGCATGGTACTAACTATGGCTACACCTTC.

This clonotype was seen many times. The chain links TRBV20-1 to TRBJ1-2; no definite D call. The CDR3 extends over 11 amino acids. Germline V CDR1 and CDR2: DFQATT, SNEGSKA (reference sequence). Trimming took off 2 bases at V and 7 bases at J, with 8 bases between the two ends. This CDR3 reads CSARQVRGYTF. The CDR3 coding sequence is TGCAGTGCTAGACAGGTCCGTGGCTACACCTTC.

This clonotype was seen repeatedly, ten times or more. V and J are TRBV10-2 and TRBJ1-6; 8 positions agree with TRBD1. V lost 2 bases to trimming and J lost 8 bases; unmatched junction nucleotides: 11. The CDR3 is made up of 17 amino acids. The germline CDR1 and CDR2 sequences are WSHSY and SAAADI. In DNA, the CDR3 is TGCGCCAGCAGTGAGCCGGCAGGGGGCGCGGAATATTCACCCCTCCACTTT. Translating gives CASSEPAGGAEYSPLHF.